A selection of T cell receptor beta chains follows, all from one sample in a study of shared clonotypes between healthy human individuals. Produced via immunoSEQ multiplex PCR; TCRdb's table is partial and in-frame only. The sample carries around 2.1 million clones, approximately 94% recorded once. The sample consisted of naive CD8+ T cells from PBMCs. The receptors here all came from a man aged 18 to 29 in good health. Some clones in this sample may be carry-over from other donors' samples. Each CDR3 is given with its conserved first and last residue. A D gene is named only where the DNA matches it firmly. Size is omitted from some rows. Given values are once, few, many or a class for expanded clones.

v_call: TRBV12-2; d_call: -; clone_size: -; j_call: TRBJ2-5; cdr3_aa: CASRPRTSGSPIKETQYF; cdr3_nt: TGTGCAAGTCGCCCCAGGACTAGCGGGAGCCCCATCAAAGAGACCCAGTACTTC
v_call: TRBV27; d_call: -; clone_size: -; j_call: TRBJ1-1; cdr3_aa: CASSLDRFNTEAFF; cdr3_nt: TGTGCCAGCAGTCTGGACAGATTCAACACTGAAGCTTTCTTT
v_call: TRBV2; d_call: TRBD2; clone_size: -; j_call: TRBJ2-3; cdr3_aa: CASSMGLAGTFDTDTQYF; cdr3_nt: TGTGCCAGCAGTATGGGACTAGCGGGAACGTTTGATACAGATACGCAGTATTTT
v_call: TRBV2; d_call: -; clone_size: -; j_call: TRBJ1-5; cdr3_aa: CASSLRENQPQHF; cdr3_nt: TGTGCCAGCAGTCTCAGGGAAAATCAGCCCCAGCATTTT
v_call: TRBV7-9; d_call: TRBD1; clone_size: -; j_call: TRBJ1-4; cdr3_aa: CASSFGGTGFYEDEKLFF; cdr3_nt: TGTGCCAGCAGCTTCGGAGGGACAGGGTTTTACGAGGACGAAAAACTGTTTTTT
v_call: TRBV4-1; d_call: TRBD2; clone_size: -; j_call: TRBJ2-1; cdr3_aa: CASSPYRTSGPSSYNEQFF; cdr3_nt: TGCGCCAGCAGCCCGTATCGGACTAGCGGGCCTAGCTCCTACAATGAGCAGTTCTTC
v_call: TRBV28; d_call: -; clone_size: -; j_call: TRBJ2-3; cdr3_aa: CASSLSEALTDTQYF; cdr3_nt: TGTGCCAGCAGTTTATCCGAGGCACTTACAGATACGCAGTATTTT
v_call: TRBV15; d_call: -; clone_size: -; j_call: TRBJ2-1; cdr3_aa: CATSSPTQVSYNEQFF; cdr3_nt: TGTGCCACCAGCAGCCCCACCCAGGTTTCCTACAATGAGCAGTTCTTC
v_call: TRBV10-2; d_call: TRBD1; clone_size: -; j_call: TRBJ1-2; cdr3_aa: CASSEFRTGNGYTF; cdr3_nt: TGCGCCAGCAGTGAGTTCAGGACAGGTAACGGCTACACCTTC
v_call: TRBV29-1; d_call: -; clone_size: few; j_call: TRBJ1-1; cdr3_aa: CSVDGPGTEAFF; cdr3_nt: TGCAGCGTTGATGGCCCGGGCACTGAAGCTTTCTTT
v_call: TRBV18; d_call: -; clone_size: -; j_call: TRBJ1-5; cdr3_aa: CASSQLRTGPGQPQHF; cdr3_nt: TGTGCCAGCTCTCAACTCCGGACGGGGCCGGGTCAGCCCCAGCATTTT
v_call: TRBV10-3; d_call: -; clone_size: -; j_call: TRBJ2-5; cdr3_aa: CAISESSVARTQYF; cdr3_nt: TGTGCCATCAGTGAGTCCAGCGTCGCGAGGACCCAGTACTTC
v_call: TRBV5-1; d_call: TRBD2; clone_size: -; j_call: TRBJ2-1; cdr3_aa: CASSVGLAGVGNEQFF; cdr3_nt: TGCGCCAGCAGCGTGGGACTAGCGGGAGTGGGTAATGAGCAGTTCTTC
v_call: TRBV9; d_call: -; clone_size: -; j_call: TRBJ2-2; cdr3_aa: CASSVQGPGELFF; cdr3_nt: TGTGCCAGCAGCGTCCAGGGACCCGGGGAGCTGTTTTTT
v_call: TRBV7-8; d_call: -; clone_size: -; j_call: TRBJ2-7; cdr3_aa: CASSLVQGSVEQYF; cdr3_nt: TGTGCCAGCAGCTTAGTGCAGGGTTCGGTCGAGCAGTACTTC
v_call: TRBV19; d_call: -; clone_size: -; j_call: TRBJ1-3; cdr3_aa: CASKIGPLSGNTIYF; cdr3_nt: TGTGCCAGTAAAATAGGACCGCTCTCTGGAAACACCATATATTTT
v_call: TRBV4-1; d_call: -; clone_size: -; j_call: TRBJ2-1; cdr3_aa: CASSRRRVSGRWDEQFF; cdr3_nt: TGCGCCAGCAGCCGCCGGCGGGTTAGCGGACGGTGGGATGAGCAGTTCTTC
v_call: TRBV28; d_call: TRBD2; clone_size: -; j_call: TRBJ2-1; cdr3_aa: CASSTGTTPHEQFF; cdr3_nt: TGTGCCAGCAGTACCGGGACTACCCCCCATGAGCAGTTCTTC
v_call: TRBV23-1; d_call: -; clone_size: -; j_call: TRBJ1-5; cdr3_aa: CASSQSGGGKAHSNQPQHF; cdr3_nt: TGCGCCAGCAGTCAATCGGGGGGCGGCAAGGCCCATAGCAATCAGCCCCAGCATTTT
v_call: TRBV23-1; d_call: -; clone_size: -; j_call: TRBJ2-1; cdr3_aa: CASSQPRPQWNNEQFF; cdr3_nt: TGCGCCAGCAGTCAACCCCGCCCGCAGTGGAACAATGAGCAGTTCTTC
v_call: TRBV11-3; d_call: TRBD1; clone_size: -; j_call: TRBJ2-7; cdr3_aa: CASSFGVGTGRLEQYF; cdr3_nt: TGTGCCAGCAGCTTTGGGGTTGGGACAGGGAGACTCGAGCAGTACTTC
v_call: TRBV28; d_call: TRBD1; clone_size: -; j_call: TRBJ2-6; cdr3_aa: CASSLRDRASSGANVLTF; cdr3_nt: TGTGCCAGCAGTTTACGGGACAGGGCTTCCTCTGGGGCCAACGTCCTGACTTTC